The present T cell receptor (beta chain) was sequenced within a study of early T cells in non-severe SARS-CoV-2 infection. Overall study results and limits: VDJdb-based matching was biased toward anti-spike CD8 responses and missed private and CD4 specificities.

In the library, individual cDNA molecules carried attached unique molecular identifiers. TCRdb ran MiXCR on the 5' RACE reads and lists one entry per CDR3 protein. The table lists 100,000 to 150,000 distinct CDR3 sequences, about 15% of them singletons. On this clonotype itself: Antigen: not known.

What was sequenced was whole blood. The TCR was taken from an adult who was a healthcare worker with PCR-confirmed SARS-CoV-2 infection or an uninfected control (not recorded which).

In nucleotides, the CDR3 is TGTGCCTGGAGGATAAGGGGGCTCGGCTATGGCTACACCTTC. Translating it yields CAWRIRGLGYGYTF. The rearrangement joins TRBV30 to TRBJ1-2; TRBD1 agrees at 7 bases. The CDR3 runs 14 residues. With V trimmed by 3 bases and J by 4 bases, 8 bases remained unmatched. Germline V gene lookup returns CDR1 GTSNPN and CDR2 SVGIG (reference sequence).